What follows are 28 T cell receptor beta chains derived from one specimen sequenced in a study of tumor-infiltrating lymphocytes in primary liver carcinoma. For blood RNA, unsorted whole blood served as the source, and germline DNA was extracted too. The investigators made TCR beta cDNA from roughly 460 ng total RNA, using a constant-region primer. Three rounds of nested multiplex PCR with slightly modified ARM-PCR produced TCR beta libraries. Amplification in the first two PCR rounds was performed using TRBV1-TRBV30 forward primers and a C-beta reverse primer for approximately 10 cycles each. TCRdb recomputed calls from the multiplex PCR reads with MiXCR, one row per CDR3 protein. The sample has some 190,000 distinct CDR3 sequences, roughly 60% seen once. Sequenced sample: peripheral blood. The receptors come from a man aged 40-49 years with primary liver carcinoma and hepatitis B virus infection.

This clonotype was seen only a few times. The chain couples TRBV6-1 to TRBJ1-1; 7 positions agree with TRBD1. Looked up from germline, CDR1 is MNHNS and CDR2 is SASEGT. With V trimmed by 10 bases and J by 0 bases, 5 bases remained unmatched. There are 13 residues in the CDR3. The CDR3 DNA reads TGTGCCACGACAGGGCCTATGAACACTGAAGCTTTCTTT. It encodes CATTGPMNTEAFF.

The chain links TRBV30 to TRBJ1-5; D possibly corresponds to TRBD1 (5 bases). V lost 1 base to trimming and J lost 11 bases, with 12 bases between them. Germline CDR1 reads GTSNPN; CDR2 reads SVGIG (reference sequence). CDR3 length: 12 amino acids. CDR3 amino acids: CAWSAGESAQHF. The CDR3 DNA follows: TGTGCCTGGAGTGCGGGGGAGTCAGCCCAGCATTTT.

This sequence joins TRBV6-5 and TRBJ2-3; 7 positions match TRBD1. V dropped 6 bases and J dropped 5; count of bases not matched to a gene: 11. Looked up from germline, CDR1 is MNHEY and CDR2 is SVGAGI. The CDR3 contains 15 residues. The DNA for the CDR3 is TGTGCCAGCAGGCCCCCCGGGACAGTCATAGATACGCAGTATTTT. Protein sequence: CASRPPGTVIDTQYF.

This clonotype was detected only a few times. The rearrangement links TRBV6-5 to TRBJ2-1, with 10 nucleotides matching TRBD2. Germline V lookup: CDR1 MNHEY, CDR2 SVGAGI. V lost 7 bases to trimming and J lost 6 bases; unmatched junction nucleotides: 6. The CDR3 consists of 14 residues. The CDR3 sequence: CASTQGLASNEQFF. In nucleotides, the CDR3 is TGTGCCAGCACACAGGGACTAGCGTCCAATGAGCAGTTCTTC.

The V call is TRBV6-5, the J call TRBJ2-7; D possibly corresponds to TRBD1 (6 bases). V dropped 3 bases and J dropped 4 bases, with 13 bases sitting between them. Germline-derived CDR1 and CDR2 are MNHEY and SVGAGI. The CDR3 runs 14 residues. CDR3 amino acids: CASSYNRDTYEQYF. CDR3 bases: TGTGCCAGCAGTTATAACCGGGACACTTACGAGCAGTACTTC.

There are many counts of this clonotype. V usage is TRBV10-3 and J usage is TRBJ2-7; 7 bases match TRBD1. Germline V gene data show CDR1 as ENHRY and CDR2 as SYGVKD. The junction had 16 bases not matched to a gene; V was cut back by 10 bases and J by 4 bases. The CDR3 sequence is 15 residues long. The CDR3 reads CATSDVRQGSYEQYF. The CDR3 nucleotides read TGTGCCACCTCCGACGTCCGACAGGGATCGTACGAGCAGTACTTC.

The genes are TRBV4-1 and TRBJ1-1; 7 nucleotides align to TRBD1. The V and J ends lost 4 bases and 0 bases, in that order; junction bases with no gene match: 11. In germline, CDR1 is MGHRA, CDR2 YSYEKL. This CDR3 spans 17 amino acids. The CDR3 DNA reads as TGCGCCAGCAGCCTGGGGGCAGGGGGGCTCATGAACACTGAAGCTTTCTTT. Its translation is CASSLGAGGLMNTEAFF.

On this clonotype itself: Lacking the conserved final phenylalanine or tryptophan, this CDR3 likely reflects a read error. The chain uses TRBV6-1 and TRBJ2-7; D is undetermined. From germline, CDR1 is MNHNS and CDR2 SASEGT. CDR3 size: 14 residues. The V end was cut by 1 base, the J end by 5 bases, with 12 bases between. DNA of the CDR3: TGTGCCAGCAGTGAAGGGCGTATAGGTCACGAGCAGTACTCC. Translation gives CASSEGRIGHEQYS.

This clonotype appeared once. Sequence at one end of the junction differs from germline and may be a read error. The CDR3 here is CASGSTSRRNYGYTF. The CDR3 DNA reads TGTGCCAGCGGCTCGACCTCCAGGCGGAACTATGGATACACCTTC. The V gene is TRBV11-2, the J gene TRBJ1-2; no firm D call. This CDR3 spans 15 amino acids. From germline, CDR1 is SGHAT and CDR2 FQNNGV. The full variable domain, its missing parts supplied by reference TRBV11-2 and TRBJ1-2, is EAGVAQSPRYKIIEKRQSVAFWCNPISGHATLYWYQQILGQGPKLLIQFQNNGVVDDSQLPKDRFSAERLKGVDSTLKIQPAKLEDSAVYLCASGSTSRRNYGYTFGSGTRLTVV.

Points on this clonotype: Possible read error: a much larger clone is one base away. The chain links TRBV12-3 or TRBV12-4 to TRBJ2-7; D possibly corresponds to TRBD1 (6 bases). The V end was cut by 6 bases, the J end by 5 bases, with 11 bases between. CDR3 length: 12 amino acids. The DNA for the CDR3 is TGTGCCAGCAGCACAGGGTTACACGAGCAGTACTTC. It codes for CASSTGLHEQYF.

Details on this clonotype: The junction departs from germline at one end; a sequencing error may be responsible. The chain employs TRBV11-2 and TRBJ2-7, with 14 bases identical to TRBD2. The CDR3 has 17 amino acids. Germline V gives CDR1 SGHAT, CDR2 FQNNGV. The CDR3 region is CASSQASTSGRDHEQYF. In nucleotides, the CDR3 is TGCGCCAGCAGCCAAGCGTCGACTAGCGGGAGGGATCACGAGCAGTACTTC.

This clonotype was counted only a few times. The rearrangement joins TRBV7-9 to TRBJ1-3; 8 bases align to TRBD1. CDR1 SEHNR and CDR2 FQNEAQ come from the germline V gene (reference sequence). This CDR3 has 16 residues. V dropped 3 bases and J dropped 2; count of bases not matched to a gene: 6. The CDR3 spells CASSFLQGAAGNTIYF. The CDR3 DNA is TGTGCCAGCAGCTTTCTCCAGGGGGCAGCTGGAAACACCATATATTTT.

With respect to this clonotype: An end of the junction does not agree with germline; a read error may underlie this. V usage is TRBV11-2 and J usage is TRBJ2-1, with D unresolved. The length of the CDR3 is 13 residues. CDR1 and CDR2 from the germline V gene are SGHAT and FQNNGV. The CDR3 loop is CAGSLETPSEQFF. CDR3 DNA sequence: TGTGCCGGCAGTTTAGAAACTCCTAGTGAGCAGTTCTTC.

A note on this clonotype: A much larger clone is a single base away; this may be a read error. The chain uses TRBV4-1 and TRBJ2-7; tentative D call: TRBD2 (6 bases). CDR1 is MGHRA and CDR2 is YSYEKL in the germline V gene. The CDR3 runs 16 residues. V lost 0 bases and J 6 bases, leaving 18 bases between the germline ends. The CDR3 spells CASSQDPAGRGCEQYF. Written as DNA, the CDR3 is TGCGCCAGCAGCCAAGATCCGGCCGGCCGGGGGTGCGAGCAGTACTTC.

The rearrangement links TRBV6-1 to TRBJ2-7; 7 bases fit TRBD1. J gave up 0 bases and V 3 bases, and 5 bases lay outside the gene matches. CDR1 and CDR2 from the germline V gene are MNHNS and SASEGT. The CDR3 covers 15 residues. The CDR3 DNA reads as TGTGCCAGCAGTGAGGGACAGCGAAGCTCCTACGAGCAGTACTTC. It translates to CASSEGQRSSYEQYF.

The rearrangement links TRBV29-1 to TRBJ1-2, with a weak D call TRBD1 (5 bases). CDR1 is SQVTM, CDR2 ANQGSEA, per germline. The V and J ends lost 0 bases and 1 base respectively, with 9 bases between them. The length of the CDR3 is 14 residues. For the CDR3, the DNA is TGCAGCGTTGAAGAATGGGGGGATAACTATGGCTACACCTTC. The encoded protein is CSVEEWGDNYGYTF. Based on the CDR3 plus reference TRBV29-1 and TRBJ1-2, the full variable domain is SAVISQKPSRDICQRGTSLTIQCQVDSQVTMMFWYRQQPGQSLTLIATANQGSEATYESGFVIDKFPISRPNLTFSTLTVSNMSPEDSSIYLCSVEEWGDNYGYTFGSGTRLTVV.

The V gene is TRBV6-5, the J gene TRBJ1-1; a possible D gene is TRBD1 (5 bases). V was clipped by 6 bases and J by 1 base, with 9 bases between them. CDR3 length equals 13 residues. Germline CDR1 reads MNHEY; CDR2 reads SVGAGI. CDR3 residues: CASRGRENTEAFF. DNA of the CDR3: TGTGCCAGCAGGGGACGGGAGAACACTGAAGCTTTCTTT.

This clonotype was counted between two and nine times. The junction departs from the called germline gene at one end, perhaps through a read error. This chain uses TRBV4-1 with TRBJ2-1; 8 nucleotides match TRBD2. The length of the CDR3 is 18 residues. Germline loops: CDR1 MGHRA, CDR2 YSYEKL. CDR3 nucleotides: TGTGCCAGCAGCCAAGTATCCGCGGGAGGAAGCTCCTACAATGAGCAGTTCTTC. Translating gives CASSQVSAGGSSYNEQFF.

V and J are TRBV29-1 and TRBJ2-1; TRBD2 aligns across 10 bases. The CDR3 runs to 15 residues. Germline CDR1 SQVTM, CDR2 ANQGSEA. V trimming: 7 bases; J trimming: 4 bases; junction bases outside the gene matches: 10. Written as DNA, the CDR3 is TGCAGCGGGGGAGCGGGAGGGCCGGTATACAATGAGCAGTTCTTC. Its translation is CSGGAGGPVYNEQFF.

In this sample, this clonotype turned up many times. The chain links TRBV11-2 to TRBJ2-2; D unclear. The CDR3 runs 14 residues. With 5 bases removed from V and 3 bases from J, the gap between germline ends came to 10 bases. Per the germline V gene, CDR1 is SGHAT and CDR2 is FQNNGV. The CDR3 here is CASSLQTDTGELFF. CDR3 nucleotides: TGTGCCAGCAGCCTACAGACGGACACCGGGGAGCTGTTTTTT.

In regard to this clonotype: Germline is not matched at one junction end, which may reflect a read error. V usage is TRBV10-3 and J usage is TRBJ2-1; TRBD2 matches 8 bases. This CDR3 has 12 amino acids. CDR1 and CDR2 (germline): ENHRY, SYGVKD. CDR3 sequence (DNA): TGTACCATCAGGAGCGGGGGCGGTGAGCAGTTCTTC. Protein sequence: CTIRSGGGEQFF.

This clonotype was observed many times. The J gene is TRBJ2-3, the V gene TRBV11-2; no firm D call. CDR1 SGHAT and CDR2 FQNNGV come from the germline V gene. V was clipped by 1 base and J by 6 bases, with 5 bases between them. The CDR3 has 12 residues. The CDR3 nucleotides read TGTGCCAGCAGCTTAGTTGGGGATACGCAGTATTTT. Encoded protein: CASSLVGDTQYF.

The chain's CDR3 is CASSQDPRVGEETQYF. The CDR3 nucleotides are TGCGCCAGCAGCCAAGATCCCCGCGTGGGGGAAGAGACCCAGTACTTC. J is TRBJ2-5 and V is TRBV4-1, with D possibly called TRBD1 or TRBD2 (5 bases each). CDR3 size: 16 residues. Germline V gene sequence: CDR1 MGHRA, CDR2 YSYEKL. The ends were cut back, 0 bases at V and 3 bases at J, with 14 bases in the middle.

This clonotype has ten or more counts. CDR3 nucleotide sequence: TGTGCCAGCAGTTTAATCGGGGTTGGTAATTCACCCCTCCACTTT. It codes for CASSLIGVGNSPLHF. This chain links TRBV12-3 or TRBV12-4 with TRBJ1-6, with D unclear. V was pared by 2 bases and J by 6 bases, with 11 bases between. CDR3 length: 15 residues.

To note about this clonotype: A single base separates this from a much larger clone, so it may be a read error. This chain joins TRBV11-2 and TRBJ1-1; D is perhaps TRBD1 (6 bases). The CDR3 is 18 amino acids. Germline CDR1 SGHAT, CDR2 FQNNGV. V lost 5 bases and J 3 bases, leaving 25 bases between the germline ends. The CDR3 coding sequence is TGTGCCAGCAGCCCAATTGGGGGACATGACCTTTGGGACACTGAAGCTTTCTTT. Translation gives CASSPIGGHDLWDTEAFF. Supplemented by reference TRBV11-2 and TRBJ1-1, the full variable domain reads EAGVAQSPRYKIIEKRQSVAFWCNPISGHATLYWYQQILGQGPKLLIQFQNNGVVDDSQLPKDRFSAERLKGVDSTLKIQPAKLEDSAVYLCASSPIGGHDLWDTEAFFGQGTRLTVV.

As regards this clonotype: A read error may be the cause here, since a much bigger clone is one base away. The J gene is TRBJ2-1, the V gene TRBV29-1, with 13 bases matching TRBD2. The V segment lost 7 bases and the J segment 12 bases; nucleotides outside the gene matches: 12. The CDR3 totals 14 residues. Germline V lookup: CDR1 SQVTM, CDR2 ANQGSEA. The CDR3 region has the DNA TGCAGCGGGGGAGGACTAGCGGGAGAGGGTGGGCAGTTCTTC. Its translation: CSGGGLAGEGGQFF.

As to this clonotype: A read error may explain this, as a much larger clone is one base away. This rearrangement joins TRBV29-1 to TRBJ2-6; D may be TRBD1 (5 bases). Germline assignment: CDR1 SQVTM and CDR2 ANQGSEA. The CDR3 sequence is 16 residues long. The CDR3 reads CSVGLRRASGVNVLTF. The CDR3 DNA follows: TGCAGCGTTGGTCTACGCAGGGCCTCTGGGGTCAACGTCCTGACTTTC.

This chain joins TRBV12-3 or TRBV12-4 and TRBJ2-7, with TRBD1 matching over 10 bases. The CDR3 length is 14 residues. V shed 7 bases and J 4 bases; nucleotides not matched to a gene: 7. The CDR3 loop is CASNSPGQGYEQYF. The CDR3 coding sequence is TGTGCCAGCAATTCTCCGGGACAGGGGTACGAGCAGTACTTC.